These 26 T cell receptor beta chains share one sample of origin, sequenced in a study of T-cell reconstitution after alpha-beta-depleted transplantation in children. For TCRbeta, the library was prepared with unique molecular identifiers. TCRdb re-analysed the PCR reads in MiXCR, keeping a single row per CDR3 protein. The data contain 600,000 to 700,000 distinct CDR3 sequences, around 16% of them singletons. The sample here was PBMCs from the stem cell graft donor, taken from the stem cell graft. These receptors were collected from a human donor who donated a stem cell graft to a child with acute myeloid leukemia.

This clonotype was seen ten or more times. The V and J genes are TRBV20-1 and TRBJ2-7; 9 bases align to TRBD2. The germline V gene has CDR1 DFQATT and CDR2 SNEGSKA (reference sequence). The length of the CDR3 is 15 residues. J was trimmed by 1 base and V by 2 bases; bases with no gene match: 6. In DNA, the CDR3 is TGCAGTGCTAGAAGTCCTAGCGGGGCATCCTACGAGCAGTACTTC. This sequence encodes CSARSPSGASYEQYF.

The table lists this clonotype with many counts. This sequence joins TRBV20-1 and TRBJ1-1; weak D call: TRBD1 (6 bases). The V and J ends lost 5 bases and 4 bases respectively, with 14 bases between them. The CDR3 has 13 residues. The germline gives CDR1 DFQATT, CDR2 SNEGSKA (reference sequence). CDR3 in DNA: TGCAGTGCTCTGGGGACACTCGGCACTGAAGCTTTCTTT. This codes for CSALGTLGTEAFF.

The table lists this clonotype with many counts. The gene calls are TRBV6-5 and TRBJ2-1; D remains ambiguous. CDR3 length equals 11 residues. With 7 bases removed from V and 5 bases from J, the gap between germline ends came to 6 bases. Germline V gene data show CDR1 as MNHEY and CDR2 as SVGAGI. CDR3 in amino acids: CASNQNNEQFF. The CDR3 DNA reads as TGTGCCAGCAATCAGAACAATGAGCAGTTCTTC.

The chain combines TRBV4-2 with TRBJ2-4, with 7 bases identical to TRBD2. Trimming removed 4 bases from V and 8 bases from J; junction bases left unmatched: 8. The CDR3 loop spans 14 amino acids. Germline V lookup: CDR1 LGHNA, CDR2 YNFKEQ. The CDR3, as DNA: TGTGCCAGCAGCCCCGGGCTTCGGGAGGACATTCAGTACTTC. Amino acids: CASSPGLREDIQYF.

J is TRBJ1-1 and V is TRBV12-3 or TRBV12-4; D not resolved. V was pared by 5 bases and J by 5 bases, with 15 bases between. The CDR3 is 14 amino acids. CDR3 amino acids: CASSPGLTRTEAFF. DNA of the CDR3: TGTGCCAGCAGTCCGGGATTAACGAGGACTGAAGCTTTCTTT.

This clonotype was recorded once. This chain links TRBV7-6 with TRBJ1-1; maybe TRBD1 (5 bases). The CDR3 consists of 15 residues. From germline, CDR1 is SGHVS and CDR2 FNYEAQ. The ends were cut back, 3 bases at V and 11 bases at J, with 22 bases in the middle. The CDR3 nucleotides are TGTGCCAGCAGCTTCAAATGGGGGGACCCCCAAATTGCTTTCTTT. It translates to CASSFKWGDPQIAFF.

This clonotype has a count of ten or more. This chain connects TRBV10-3 to TRBJ1-1; 7 nucleotides match TRBD1. This CDR3 contains 14 residues. J was trimmed by 4 bases and V by 3 bases; bases with no gene match: 5. CDR1 and CDR2 (germline): ENHRY, SYGVKD. CDR3 in amino acids: CAISERQGSTEAFF. The CDR3 DNA is TGTGCCATCAGTGAAAGACAGGGATCCACTGAAGCTTTCTTT.

This clonotype was recorded only once. It may be a read error: a sequence one base away is much more abundant. The chain couples TRBV7-2 to TRBJ2-3; 10 bases fit TRBD2. Trimming at V came to 4 bases and at J to 7 bases, leaving 8 bases not matched to a gene. Per the germline V gene, CDR1 is SGHTA and CDR2 is FQGNSA. CDR3 length: 15 residues. CDR3: CASSSERGGGNTQYF. The CDR3 coding sequence is TGTGCCAGCAGCTCGGAGCGGGGGGGAGGAAATACGCAGTATTTT. Full variable domain (remainder filled in from reference TRBV7-2 and TRBJ2-3): GAGVSQSPSNKVTEKGKDVELRCDPISGHTALYWYRQSLGQGLEFLIYFQGNSAPDKSGLPSDRFSAERTGGSVSTLTIQRTQQEDSAVYLCASSSERGGGNTQYFGPGTRLTVL.

In its sample, this clonotype was seen a few times. The rearrangement links TRBV20-1 to TRBJ1-1; D call uncertain. Trimming took off 3 bases at V and 1 base at J, with 6 bases between the two ends. The length of the CDR3 is 12 residues. Germline V gene sequence: CDR1 DFQATT, CDR2 SNEGSKA (reference sequence). The CDR3 nucleotides read TGCAGTGCTAGTGGGGAGAACACTGAAGCTTTCTTT. Translating gives CSASGENTEAFF.

This clonotype showed up just a few times. CDR3 amino acids: CATSDPGGRRQHF. CDR3 coding DNA: TGTGCCACCAGTGATCCCGGGGGTCGGCGCCAGCATTTT. The chain has TRBV24-1 and TRBJ1-5; D perhaps matches TRBD1 (5 bases). V dropped 3 bases and J dropped 12 bases, with 14 bases sitting between them. Germline V gives CDR1 KGHDR, CDR2 SFDVKD. The CDR3 is made up of 13 amino acids.

Many counts were recorded for this clonotype. The V gene is TRBV27, the J gene TRBJ2-5; maybe TRBD2 (6 bases). CDR1 MNHEY and CDR2 SMNVEV come from the germline V gene (reference sequence). The V and J ends lost 0 bases and 4 bases respectively, with 12 bases between them. CDR3 size: 15 residues. CDR3 amino acids: CASSLSRRRGETQYF. CDR3 coding DNA: TGTGCCAGCAGTTTATCTCGCAGGAGGGGAGAGACCCAGTACTTC.

This clonotype was seen more than once but under ten times. In DNA, the CDR3 is TGTGCCAGCAGTCTCTTGACAGACACCGGGGAGCTGTTTTTT. This gives the protein CASSLLTDTGELFF. The rearrangement joins TRBV12-3 or TRBV12-4 to TRBJ2-2; possible D gene TRBD1, 5 bases. With 5 bases removed from V and 3 bases from J, the gap between germline ends came to 10 bases. The CDR3 is 14 residues long.

The table lists this clonotype with many counts. The chain couples TRBV7-2 to TRBJ1-6, with D maybe TRBD1 (6 bases). Per the germline V gene, CDR1 is SGHTA and CDR2 is FQGNSA. CDR3 length equals 16 residues. Trimming left V 1 base short and J 7 bases short, with 14 bases between. CDR3: CASSLVWTVGNSPLHF. In nucleotides, the CDR3 is TGTGCCAGCAGCTTAGTGTGGACAGTGGGCAATTCACCCCTCCACTTT.

The chain joins TRBV6-1 to TRBJ2-7; 7 nucleotides line up with TRBD1. The germline gives CDR1 MNHNS, CDR2 SASEGT. The CDR3 loop spans 15 amino acids. Germline trimming cut 6 bases from V and 5 bases from J; bases unmatched to any gene: 13. CDR3 loop: CASSEGAASGNEQYF. The CDR3 DNA sequence: TGTGCCAGCAGCGAGGGGGCGGCATCTGGGAACGAGCAGTACTTC.

This clonotype came up a few times. This chain connects TRBV29-1 to TRBJ1-5, with D tentatively TRBD1 (5 bases). The germline V gene encodes CDR1 SQVTM and CDR2 ANQGSEA. Between the trimmed V and J ends, which lost 4 bases and 3 bases, there was a span of 16 bases. The CDR3 extends over 15 amino acids. The CDR3 here is CSVVVGGAPNQPQHF. In DNA, the CDR3 is TGCAGCGTTGTGGTGGGAGGGGCACCCAATCAGCCCCAGCATTTT.

This clonotype was counted only a few times. The CDR3 DNA reads as TGTGCCATCAGGGACAGTATGAACACTGAAGCTTTCTTT. Protein product: CAIRDSMNTEAFF. The genes are TRBV10-3 and TRBJ1-1, with D perhaps TRBD1 (6 bases). CDR1 ENHRY and CDR2 SYGVKD come from the germline V gene. There are 13 residues in the CDR3. Trimming took 6 bases from V and 0 from J, leaving 8 bases between them.

The chain is built from TRBV27 and TRBJ1-5; D is undetermined. V lost 0 bases, J lost 5 bases, and 14 bases lay in between. The CDR3 is made up of 16 amino acids. CDR1 and CDR2 (germline): MNHEY, SMNVEV (reference sequence). The CDR3 sequence: CASSLSSPPSYQPQHF. Written as DNA, the CDR3 is TGTGCCAGCAGTTTATCGTCGCCCCCCAGCTATCAGCCCCAGCATTTT.

The gene calls are TRBV30 and TRBJ2-7; D gene unclear. The CDR3 spans 13 residues. V was clipped by 3 bases and J by 2 bases, with 11 bases between them. The V gene's germline CDR1 is GTSNPN and CDR2 SVGIG (reference sequence). The CDR3 DNA follows: TGTGCCTGGAGGGGCAAGCCTCCCTACGAGCAGTACTTC. It encodes CAWRGKPPYEQYF.

This clonotype was picked up many times. This chain links TRBV29-1 with TRBJ1-2; D call uncertain. The V end lost 4 bases, the J end lost 0 bases, and 15 bases lay between the germline ends. Per germline, CDR1 SQVTM and CDR2 ANQGSEA. CDR3 length: 15 residues. Written as DNA, the CDR3 is TGCAGCGTTGTCCTGGGAGACCGAGCTAACTATGGCTACACCTTC. It codes for CSVVLGDRANYGYTF.

This clonotype was seen at least ten times. The V and J genes are TRBV20-1 and TRBJ1-1; TRBD1 is a possible D gene (6 bases). Germline CDR1 and CDR2: DFQATT and SNEGSKA (reference sequence). The CDR3 has 13 amino acids. The V and J ends lost 6 bases and 5 bases respectively, with 16 bases between them. The CDR3 protein is CSARGQSGTEAFF. In nucleotides, the CDR3 is TGCAGTGCCCGGGGACAATCGGGAACTGAAGCTTTCTTT.

The CDR3 region is CASSLVPPGPGELFF. CDR3 in DNA: TGCGCCAGCAGCTTGGTTCCCCCAGGACCGGGGGAGCTGTTTTTT. This chain links TRBV5-1 with TRBJ2-2; D uncertain. The germline gives CDR1 SGHRS, CDR2 YFSETQ. CDR3 length equals 15 residues. V shed 0 bases and J shed 8 bases, with 14 bases lying between them.

The rearrangement uses TRBV10-3 and TRBJ2-5; D ambiguous. Germline CDR1 and CDR2: ENHRY and SYGVKD. The V gene lost 6 bases and the J gene lost 5 bases, with 13 bases spanning the gap. The CDR3 has 13 amino acids. The DNA for the CDR3 is TGTGCCATCAGCTCCGGATACATGGAGACCCAGTACTTC. Residues: CAISSGYMETQYF.

The chain has TRBV3-1 and TRBJ1-3; 7 bases line up with TRBD1. V gave up 7 bases and J gave up 8 bases; unmatched junction bases: 14. CDR1 is LGHDT, CDR2 YNNKEL, per germline (reference sequence). The CDR3 is 15 residues long. The CDR3 nucleotides read TGTGCCAGCACCTCCCTTCAGGGGGGCGCAGACACCATATATTTT. The encoded protein is CASTSLQGGADTIYF.

The chain joins TRBV5-1 to TRBJ2-1; D might be TRBD2 (6 bases). V was cut by 0 bases and J by 6 bases, with 13 bases left in between. The V gene's germline CDR1 is SGHRS and CDR2 YFSETQ. The CDR3 is 15 residues long. This chain's CDR3 is CASSLAAGQRNEQFF. The CDR3 DNA sequence: TGCGCCAGCAGCTTGGCGGCGGGGCAACGCAATGAGCAGTTCTTC.

The chain employs TRBV7-2 and TRBJ2-1; tentatively, D is TRBD1 (5 bases). Trimming took off 1 base at V and 8 bases at J, with 12 bases between the two ends. The CDR3 consists of 14 residues. The germline V gene encodes CDR1 SGHTA and CDR2 FQGNSA. Here the CDR3 DNA reads TGTGCCAGCAGCTTAGTTCAGGGTAACTATGAGCAGTTCTTC. Its protein is CASSLVQGNYEQFF.

This clonotype was seen ten or more times. V and J are TRBV20-1 and TRBJ2-3; D is unresolved. The germline V gene encodes CDR1 DFQATT and CDR2 SNEGSKA (reference sequence). The CDR3 totals 13 residues. Trimming pared 5 bases from V and 3 bases from J, leaving 12 bases between. The CDR3 nucleotides read TGCAGTGCTCCGAGCTTTGGGACAGATACGCAGTATTTT. This gives the protein CSAPSFGTDTQYF.